This T cell receptor (beta chain) was retrieved from a study of T cell responses to AZD1222 COVID-19 vaccine. Overall study findings and caveats: Donors were chiefly white British, with a greater number of females, and clonal diversity was perhaps underestimated. Breadth and depth of Spike-specific TCRs rose after two AZD1222 doses. Repertoires in all cases were sampled only once the peak T cell response had passed.

Second-dose timings of about 4 or about 12 weeks were pooled. Here immunoSEQ multiplex PCR was the method, and the copy in TCRdb shows in-frame clones only, minus some. The sample has 150,000 to 200,000 clones, around 85% seen once. In regard to this clone: Its matching antigen is unknown. Other DNA sequences in the same sample also yield this CDR3.

The source of this sequence is an adult who received the AZD1222 COVID-19 vaccine. The sequencing used peripheral blood, collected 28 days after the second AZD1222 dose.

Here the CDR3 DNA reads TGTGCCAGCTCACCTGGGACAGGCACCTACGAGCAGTACTTC. Its protein product is CASSPGTGTYEQYF. The chain links TRBV18 to TRBJ2-7, with 8 bases lining up with TRBD1. This CDR3 has 14 amino acids. CDR1 is KGHSH and CDR2 is LQKENI in the germline V gene. J was trimmed by 2 bases and V by 3 bases; bases with no gene match: 3.